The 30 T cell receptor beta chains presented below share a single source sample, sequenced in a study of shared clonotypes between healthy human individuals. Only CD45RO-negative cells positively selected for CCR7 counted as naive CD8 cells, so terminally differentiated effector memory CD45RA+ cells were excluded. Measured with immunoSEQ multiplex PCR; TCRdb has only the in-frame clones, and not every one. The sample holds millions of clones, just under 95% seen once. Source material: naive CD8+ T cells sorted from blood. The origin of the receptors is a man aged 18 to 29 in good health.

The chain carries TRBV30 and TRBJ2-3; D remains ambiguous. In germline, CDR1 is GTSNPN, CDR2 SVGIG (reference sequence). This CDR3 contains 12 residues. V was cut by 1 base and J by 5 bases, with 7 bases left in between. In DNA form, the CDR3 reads TGTGCCTGGAGTGAGTTCCTAGATACGCAGTATTTT. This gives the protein CAWSEFLDTQYF.

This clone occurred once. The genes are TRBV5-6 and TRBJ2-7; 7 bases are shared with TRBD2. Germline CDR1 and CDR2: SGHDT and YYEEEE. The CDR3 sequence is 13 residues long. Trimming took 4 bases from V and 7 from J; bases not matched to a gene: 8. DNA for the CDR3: TGTGCCAGCAGCGATTGGACTAGGAGGGAGCAGTACTTC. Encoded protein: CASSDWTRREQYF.

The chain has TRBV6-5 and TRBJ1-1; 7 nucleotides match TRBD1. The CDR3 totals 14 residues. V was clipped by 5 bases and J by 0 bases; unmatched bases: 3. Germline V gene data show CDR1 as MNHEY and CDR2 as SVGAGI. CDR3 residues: CASSPQGVNTEAFF. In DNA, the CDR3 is TGTGCCAGCAGTCCTCAGGGGGTGAACACTGAAGCTTTCTTT.

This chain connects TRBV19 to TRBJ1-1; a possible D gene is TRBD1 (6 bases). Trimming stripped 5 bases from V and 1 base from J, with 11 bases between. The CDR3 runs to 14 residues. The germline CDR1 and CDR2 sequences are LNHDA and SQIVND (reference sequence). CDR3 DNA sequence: TGTGCCAGTAGTGACAGGATTTCGAACACTGAAGCTTTCTTT. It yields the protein CASSDRISNTEAFF.

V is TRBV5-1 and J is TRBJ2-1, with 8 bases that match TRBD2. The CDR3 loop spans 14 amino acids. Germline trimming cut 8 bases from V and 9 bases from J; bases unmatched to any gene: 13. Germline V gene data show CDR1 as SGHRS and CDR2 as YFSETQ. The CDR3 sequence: CASHDGSGSIEQFF. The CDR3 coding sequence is TGCGCCAGTCACGACGGGAGCGGGAGTATTGAGCAGTTCTTC. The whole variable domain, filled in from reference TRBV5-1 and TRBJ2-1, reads KAGVTQTPRYLIKTRGQQVTLSCSPISGHRSVSWYQQTPGQGLQFLFEYFSETQRNKGNFPGRFSGRQFSNSRSEMNVSTLELGDSALYLCASHDGSGSIEQFFGPGTRLTVL.

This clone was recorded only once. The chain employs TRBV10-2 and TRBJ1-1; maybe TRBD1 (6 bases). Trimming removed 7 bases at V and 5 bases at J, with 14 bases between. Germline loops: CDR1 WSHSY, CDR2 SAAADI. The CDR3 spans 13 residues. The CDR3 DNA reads TGCGCCAGCACCCCGGACAGAAGTACTGAAGCTTTCTTT. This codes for CASTPDRSTEAFF.

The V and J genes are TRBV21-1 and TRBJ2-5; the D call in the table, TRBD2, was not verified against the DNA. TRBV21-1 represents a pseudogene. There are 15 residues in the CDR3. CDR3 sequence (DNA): TGTGCCAGCAGCGAACGACTAGAGAGGATAGAGACCCAGTACTTC. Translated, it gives CASSERLERIETQYF.

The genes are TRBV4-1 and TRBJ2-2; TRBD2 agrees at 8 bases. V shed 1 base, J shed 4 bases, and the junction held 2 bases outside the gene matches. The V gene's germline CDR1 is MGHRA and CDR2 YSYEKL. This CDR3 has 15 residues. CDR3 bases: TGCGCCAGCAGCCAAGGTAGCGGGGTCACCGGGGAGCTGTTTTTT. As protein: CASSQGSGVTGELFF.

In DNA form, the CDR3 reads TGTGCCAGCAGCTTGTGGGGTCCGGCTAGCGGGTACAATGAGCAGTTCTTC. Translation gives CASSLWGPASGYNEQFF. The chain couples TRBV5-6 to TRBJ2-1, with 8 bases fitting TRBD2. The junction had 10 bases not matched to a gene; V was cut back by 1 base and J by 4 bases. Germline V CDR1 and CDR2: SGHDT, YYEEEE. The CDR3 runs 17 residues.

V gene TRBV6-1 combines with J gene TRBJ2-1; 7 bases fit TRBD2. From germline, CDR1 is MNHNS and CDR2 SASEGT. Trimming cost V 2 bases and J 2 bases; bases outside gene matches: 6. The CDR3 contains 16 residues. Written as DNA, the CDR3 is TGTGCCAGCAGTGAAAGGACGGGAGGAACCTACAATGAGCAGTTCTTC. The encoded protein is CASSERTGGTYNEQFF.

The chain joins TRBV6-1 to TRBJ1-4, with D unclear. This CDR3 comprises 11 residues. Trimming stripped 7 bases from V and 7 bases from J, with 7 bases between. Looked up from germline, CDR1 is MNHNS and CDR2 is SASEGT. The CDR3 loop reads CASIFSEKLFF. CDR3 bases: TGTGCCAGCATTTTCTCTGAAAAACTGTTTTTT.

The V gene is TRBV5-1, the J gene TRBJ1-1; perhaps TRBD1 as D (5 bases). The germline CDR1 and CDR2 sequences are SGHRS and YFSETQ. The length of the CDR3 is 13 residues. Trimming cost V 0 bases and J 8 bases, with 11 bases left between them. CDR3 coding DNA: TGCGCCAGCAGCTTGGTAAGGGGAGAAGAAGCTTTCTTT. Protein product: CASSLVRGEEAFF.

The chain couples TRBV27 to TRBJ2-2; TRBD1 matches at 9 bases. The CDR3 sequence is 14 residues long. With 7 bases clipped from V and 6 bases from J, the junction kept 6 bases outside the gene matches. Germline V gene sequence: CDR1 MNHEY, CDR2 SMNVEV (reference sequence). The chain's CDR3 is CASNGQGIAGELFF. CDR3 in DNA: TGTGCCAGCAATGGACAGGGGATCGCCGGGGAGCTGTTTTTT.

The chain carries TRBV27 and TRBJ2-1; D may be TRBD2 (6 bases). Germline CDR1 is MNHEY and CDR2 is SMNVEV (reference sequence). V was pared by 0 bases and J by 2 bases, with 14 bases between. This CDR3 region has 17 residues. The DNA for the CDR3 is TGTGCCAGCAGTTTATCTAGCGGAGACAACGCCTACAATGAGCAGTTCTTC. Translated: CASSLSSGDNAYNEQFF.

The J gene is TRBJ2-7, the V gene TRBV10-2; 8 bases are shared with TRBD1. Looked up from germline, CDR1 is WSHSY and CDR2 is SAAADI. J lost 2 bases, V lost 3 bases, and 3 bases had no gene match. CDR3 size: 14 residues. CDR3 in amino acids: CASSEGTGTYEQYF. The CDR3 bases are TGCGCCAGCAGTGAAGGGACAGGTACCTACGAGCAGTACTTC.

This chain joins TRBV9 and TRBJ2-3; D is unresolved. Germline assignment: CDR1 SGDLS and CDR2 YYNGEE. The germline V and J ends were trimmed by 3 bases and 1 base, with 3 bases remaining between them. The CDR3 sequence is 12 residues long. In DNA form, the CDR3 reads TGTGCCAGCAGCGACGGCACAGATACGCAGTATTTT. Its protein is CASSDGTDTQYF.

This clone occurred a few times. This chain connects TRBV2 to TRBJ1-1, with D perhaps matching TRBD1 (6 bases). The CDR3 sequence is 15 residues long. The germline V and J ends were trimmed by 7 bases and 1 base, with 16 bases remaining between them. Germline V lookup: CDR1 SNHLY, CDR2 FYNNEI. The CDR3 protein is CASTLQGQPNTEAFF. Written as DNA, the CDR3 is TGTGCCAGCACTTTACAAGGACAGCCGAACACTGAAGCTTTCTTT.

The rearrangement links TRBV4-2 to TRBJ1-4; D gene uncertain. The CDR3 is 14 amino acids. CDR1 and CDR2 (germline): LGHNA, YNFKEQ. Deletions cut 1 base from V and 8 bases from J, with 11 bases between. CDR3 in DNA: TGTGCCAGCAGCCAAGCCGACGGAGGAGAAAAACTGTTTTTT. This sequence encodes CASSQADGGEKLFF.

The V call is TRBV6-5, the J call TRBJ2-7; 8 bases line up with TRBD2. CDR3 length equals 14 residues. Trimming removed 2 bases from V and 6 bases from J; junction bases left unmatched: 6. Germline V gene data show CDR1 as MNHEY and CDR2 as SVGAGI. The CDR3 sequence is CASSYPAGDAEQYF. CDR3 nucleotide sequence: TGTGCCAGCAGTTACCCAGCGGGGGATGCCGAGCAGTACTTC.

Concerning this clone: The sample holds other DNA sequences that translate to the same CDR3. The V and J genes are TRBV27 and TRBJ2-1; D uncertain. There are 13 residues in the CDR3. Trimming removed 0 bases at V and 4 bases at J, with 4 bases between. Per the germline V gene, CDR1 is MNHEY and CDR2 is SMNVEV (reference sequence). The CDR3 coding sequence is TGTGCCAGCAGTTTATCCGAGTACAATGAGCAGTTCTTC. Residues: CASSLSEYNEQFF.

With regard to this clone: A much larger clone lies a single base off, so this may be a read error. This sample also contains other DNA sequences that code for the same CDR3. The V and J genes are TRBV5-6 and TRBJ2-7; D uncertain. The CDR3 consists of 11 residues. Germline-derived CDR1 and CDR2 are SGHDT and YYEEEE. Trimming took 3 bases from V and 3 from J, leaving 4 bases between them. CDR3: CASSSNYEQYF. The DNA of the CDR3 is TGTGCCAGCAGCTCGAACTACGAGCAGTACTTC. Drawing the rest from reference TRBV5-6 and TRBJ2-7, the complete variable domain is DAGVTQSPTHLIKTRGQQVTLRCSPKSGHDTVSWYQQALGQGPQFIFQYYEEEERQRGNFPDRFSGHQFPNYSSELNVNALLLGDSALYLCASSSNYEQYFGPGTRLTVT.

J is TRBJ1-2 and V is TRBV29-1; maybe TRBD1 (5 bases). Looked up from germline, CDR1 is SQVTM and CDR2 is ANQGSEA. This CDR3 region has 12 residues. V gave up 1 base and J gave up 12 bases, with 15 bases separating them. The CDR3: CSVEVLGRDNTF. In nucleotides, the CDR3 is TGCAGCGTTGAAGTCTTGGGCAGGGATAACACCTTC.

The CDR3 loop is CASSLSGSNQPQHF. The CDR3 DNA reads as TGTGCCAGCAGCTTGAGCGGATCAAATCAGCCCCAGCATTTT. V is TRBV5-4 and J is TRBJ1-5, with D unresolved. The CDR3 covers 14 residues. V gave up 1 base and J gave up 4 bases, with 9 bases separating them. CDR1 and CDR2 (germline): SGHNT, YYREEE (reference sequence).

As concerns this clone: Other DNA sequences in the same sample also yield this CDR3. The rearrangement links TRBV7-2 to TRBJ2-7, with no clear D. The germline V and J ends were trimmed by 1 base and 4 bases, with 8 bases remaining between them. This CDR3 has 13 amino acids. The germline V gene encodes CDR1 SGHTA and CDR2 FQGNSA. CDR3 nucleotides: TGTGCCAGCAGCTTAGTAGATGGGTACGAGCAGTACTTC. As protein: CASSLVDGYEQYF.

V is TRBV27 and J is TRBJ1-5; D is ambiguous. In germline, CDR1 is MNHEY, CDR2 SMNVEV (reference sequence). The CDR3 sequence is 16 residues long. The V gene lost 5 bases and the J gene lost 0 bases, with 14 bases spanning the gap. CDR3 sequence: CASSPSGGYSNQPQHF. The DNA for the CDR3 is TGTGCCAGCAGTCCCAGCGGAGGGTATAGCAATCAGCCCCAGCATTTT.

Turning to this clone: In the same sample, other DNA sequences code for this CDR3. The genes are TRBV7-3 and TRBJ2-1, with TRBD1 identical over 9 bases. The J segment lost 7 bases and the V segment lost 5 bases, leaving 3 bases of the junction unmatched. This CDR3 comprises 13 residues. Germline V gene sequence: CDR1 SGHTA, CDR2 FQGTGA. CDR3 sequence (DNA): TGTGCCAGCAGCCTGGACAGGGGAAATGAGCAGTTCTTC. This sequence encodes CASSLDRGNEQFF.

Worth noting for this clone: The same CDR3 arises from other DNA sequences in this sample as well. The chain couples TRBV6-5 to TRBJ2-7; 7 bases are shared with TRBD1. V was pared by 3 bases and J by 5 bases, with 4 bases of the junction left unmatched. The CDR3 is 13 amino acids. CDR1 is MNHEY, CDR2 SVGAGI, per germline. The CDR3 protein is CASSYTGAHEQYF. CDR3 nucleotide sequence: TGTGCCAGCAGTTATACAGGGGCGCACGAGCAGTACTTC.

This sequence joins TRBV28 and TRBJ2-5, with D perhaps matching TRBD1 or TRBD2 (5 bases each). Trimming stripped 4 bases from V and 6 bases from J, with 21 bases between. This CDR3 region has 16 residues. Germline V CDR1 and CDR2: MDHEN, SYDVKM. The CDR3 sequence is CASSSPKTEGRQTQYF. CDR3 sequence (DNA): TGTGCCAGCAGTTCCCCTAAGACAGAGGGCCGTCAGACCCAGTACTTC.

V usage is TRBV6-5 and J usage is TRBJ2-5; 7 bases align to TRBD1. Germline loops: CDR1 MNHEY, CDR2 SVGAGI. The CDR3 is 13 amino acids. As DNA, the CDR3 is TGTTCACAGGGGCAGGGTGGGAGAGAGACCCAGTACTTC. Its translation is CSQGQGGRETQYF.

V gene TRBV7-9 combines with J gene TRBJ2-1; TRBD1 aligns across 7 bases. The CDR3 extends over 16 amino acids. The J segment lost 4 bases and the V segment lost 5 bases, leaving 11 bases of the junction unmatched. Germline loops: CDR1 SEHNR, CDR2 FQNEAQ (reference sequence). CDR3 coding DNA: TGTGCCAGCAGCCCCCTGAGGGACAGTTCTTACAATGAGCAGTTCTTC. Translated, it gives CASSPLRDSSYNEQFF.